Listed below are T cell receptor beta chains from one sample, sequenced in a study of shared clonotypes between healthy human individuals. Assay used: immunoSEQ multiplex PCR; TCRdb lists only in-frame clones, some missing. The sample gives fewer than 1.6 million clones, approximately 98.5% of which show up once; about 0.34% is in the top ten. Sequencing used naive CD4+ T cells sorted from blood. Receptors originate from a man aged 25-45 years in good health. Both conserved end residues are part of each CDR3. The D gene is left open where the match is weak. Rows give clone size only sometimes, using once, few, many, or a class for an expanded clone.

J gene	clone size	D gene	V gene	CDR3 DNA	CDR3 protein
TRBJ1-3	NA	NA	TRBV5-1	TGCGCCAGCAGCGGGGACCTCGGAAACACCATATATTTT	CASSGDLGNTIYF
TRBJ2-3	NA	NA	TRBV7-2	TGTGCCAGCAGTAATTGGGGGGATTGGGGCACAGATACGCAGTATTTT	CASSNWGDWGTDTQYF
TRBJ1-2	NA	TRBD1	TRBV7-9	TGTGCCAGCAGCTCGGGACAGGGCGTAAAAGGCTACACCTTC	CASSSGQGVKGYTF
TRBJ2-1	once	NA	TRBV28	TGTGCCAGCAGTTTATTTTTCGGCCCTCGGTCCCACAATGAGCAGTTCTTC	CASSLFFGPRSHNEQFF
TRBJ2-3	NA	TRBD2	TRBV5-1	TGCGCCAGCTCCAACGGGGGGAGAAACTCAGATACGCAGTATTTT	CASSNGGRNSDTQYF
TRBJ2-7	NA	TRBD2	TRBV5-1	TGCGCCAGCAGCGAGGGACTAGCGGGCTCCTCCTACGAGCAGTACTTC	CASSEGLAGSSYEQYF
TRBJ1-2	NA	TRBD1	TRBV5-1	TGCGCCAGCAGCTTGGCCCCGCAGGGGGGGCCAGGAAGCACCTTC	CASSLAPQGGPGSTF
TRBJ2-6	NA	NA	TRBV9	TGTGCCAGCAGCTCAAAGGGAGCTGGGGCCAACGTCCTGACTTTC	CASSSKGAGANVLTF
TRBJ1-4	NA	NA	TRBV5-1	TGCGCCAGCAGACGGGGGTCGATCGAATCTGAAAAACTGTTTTTT	CASRRGSIESEKLFF
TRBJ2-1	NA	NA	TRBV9	TGTGCCAGCAGCGTAGAACTAGCTGGACCCCGCTTGGTGGGTGAGCAGTTCTTC	CASSVELAGPRLVGEQFF
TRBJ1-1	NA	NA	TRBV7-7	TGTGCCAGCAGCTTAGAATTGAACACTGAAGCTTTCTTT	CASSLELNTEAFF